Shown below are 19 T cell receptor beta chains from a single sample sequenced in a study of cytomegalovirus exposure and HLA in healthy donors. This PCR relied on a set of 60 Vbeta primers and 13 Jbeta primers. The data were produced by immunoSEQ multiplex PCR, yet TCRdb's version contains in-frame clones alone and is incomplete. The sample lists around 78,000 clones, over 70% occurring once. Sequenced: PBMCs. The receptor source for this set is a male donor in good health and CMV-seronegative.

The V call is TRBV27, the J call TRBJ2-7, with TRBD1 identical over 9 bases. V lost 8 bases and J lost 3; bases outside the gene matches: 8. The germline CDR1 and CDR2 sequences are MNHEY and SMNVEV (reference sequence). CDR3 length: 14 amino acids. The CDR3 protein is CASSSGTGIYEQYF. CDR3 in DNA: TGTGCCAGCTCTTCCGGGACAGGGATCTACGAGCAGTACTTC.

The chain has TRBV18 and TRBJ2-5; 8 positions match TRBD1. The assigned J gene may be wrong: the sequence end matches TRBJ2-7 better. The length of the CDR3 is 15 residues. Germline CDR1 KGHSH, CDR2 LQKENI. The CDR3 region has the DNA TGTGCCAGCTCACCACAGCAGGGGGCTGGATACGAGCAGTACTTC. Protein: CASSPQQGAGYEQYF.

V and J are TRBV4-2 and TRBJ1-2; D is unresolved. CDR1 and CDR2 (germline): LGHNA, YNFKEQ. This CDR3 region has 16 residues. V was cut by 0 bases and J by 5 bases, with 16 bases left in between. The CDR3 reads CASSQEAAIGAYGYTF. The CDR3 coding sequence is TGTGCCAGCAGCCAAGAGGCAGCTATAGGAGCTTATGGCTACACCTTC.

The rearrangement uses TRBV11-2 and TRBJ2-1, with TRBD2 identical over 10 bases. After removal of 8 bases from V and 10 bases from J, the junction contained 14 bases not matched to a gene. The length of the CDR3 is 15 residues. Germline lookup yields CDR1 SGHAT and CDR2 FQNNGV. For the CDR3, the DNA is TGTGCCAGCGCATCCCTAGCGGGAGCGGGTAGGGAGCAGTTCTTC. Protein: CASASLAGAGREQFF.

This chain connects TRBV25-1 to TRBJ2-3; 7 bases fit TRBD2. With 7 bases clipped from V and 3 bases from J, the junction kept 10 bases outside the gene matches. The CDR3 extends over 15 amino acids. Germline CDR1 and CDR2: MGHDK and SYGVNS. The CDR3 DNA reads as TGTGCCAGCATGGCCGGGACTAAAACTACAGATACGCAGTATTTT. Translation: CASMAGTKTTDTQYF. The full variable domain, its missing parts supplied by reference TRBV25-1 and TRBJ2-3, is EADIYQTPRYLVIGTGKKITLECSQTMGHDKMYWYQQDPGMELHLIHYSYGVNSTEKGDLSSESTVSRIRTEHFPLTLESARPSHTSQYLCASMAGTKTTDTQYFGPGTRLTVL.

CDR3: CATSRGTSGVVTQYF. The DNA of the CDR3 is TGTGCCACCAGCAGAGGGACTAGCGGCGTGGTTACGCAGTATTTT. The rearrangement joins TRBV15 to TRBJ2-3, with 10 nucleotides matching TRBD2. CDR1 LNHNV and CDR2 YYDKDF come from the germline V gene (reference sequence). The CDR3 is 15 amino acids. The V segment lost 1 base and the J segment 8 bases; nucleotides outside the gene matches: 6. The complete variable domain, with remaining parts taken from reference TRBV15 and TRBJ2-3, reads DAMVIQNPRYQVTQFGKPVTLSCSQTLNHNVMYWYQQKSSQAPKLLFHYYDKDFNNEADTPDNFQSRRPNTSFCFLDIRSPGLGDTAMYLCATSRGTSGVVTQYFGPGTRLTVL.

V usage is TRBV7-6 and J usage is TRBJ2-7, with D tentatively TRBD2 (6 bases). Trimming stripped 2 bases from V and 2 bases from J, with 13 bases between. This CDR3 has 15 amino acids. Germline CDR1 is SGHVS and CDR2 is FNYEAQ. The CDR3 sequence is CASSLRGGGPYEQYF. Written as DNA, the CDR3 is TGTGCCAGCAGCTTAAGGGGAGGCGGCCCCTACGAGCAGTACTTC.

The CDR3 DNA reads TGCGCCAGCGGCCCCGGGACTAGTCAAGAGACCCAGTACTTC. Amino acids: CASGPGTSQETQYF. The chain recombines TRBV10-2 with TRBJ2-5; 8 positions agree with TRBD2. The V gene's germline CDR1 is WSHSY and CDR2 SAAADI. CDR3 length: 14 residues. V trimming: 8 bases; J trimming: 2 bases; junction bases outside the gene matches: 7.

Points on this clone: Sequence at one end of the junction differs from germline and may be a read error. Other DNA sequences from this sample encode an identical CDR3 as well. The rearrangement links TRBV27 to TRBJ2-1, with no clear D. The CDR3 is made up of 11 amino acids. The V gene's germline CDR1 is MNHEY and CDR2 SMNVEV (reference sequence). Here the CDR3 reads CASSQYNEQFF. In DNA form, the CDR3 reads TGCGCCAGCAGTCAGTACAATGAGCAGTTCTTC.

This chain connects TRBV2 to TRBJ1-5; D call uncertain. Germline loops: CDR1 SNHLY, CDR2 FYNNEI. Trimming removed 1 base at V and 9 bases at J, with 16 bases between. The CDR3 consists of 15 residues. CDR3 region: CASSEGGLVSGPQHF. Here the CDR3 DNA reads TGTGCCAGCAGTGAAGGAGGTTTGGTATCTGGGCCCCAGCATTTT. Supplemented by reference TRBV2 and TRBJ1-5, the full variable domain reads EPEVTQTPSHQVTQMGQEVILRCVPISNHLYFYWYRQILGQKVEFLVSFYNNEISEKSEIFDDQFSVERPDGSNFTLKIRSTKLEDSAMYFCASSEGGLVSGPQHFGDGTRLSIL.

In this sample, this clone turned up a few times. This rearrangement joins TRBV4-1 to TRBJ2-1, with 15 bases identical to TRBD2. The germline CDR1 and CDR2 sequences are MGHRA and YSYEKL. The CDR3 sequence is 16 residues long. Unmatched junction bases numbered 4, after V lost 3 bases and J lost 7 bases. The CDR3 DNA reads TGCGCCAGCAGCCACACGGGACTAGCGGGAGGAAATGAGCAGTTCTTC. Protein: CASSHTGLAGGNEQFF.

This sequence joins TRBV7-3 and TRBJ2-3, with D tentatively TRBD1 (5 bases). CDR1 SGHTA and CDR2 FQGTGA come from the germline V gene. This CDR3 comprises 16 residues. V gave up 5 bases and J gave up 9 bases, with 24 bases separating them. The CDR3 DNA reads TGTGCCAGCAGCGGACATCAAGGGGTTTTGGGAAGCACGCAGTATTTT. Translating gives CASSGHQGVLGSTQYF.

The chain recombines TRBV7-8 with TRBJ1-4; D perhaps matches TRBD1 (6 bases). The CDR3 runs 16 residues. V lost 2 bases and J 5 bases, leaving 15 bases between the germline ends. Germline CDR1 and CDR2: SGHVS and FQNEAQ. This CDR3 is CASSLPPGQGNEKLFF. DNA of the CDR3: TGTGCCAGCAGCTTACCGCCGGGGCAGGGGAATGAAAAACTGTTTTTT.

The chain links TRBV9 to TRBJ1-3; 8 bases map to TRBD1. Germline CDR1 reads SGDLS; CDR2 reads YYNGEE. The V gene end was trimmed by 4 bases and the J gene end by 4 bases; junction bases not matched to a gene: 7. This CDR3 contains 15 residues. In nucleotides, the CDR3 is TGTGCCAGCAGCCCCACAGGGGGTTCGGGAAACACCATATATTTT. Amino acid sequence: CASSPTGGSGNTIYF. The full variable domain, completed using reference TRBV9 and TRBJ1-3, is DSGVTQTPKHLITATGQRVTLRCSPRSGDLSVYWYQQSLDQGLQFLIQYYNGEERAKGNILERFSAQQFPDLHSELNLSSLELGDSALYFCASSPTGGSGNTIYFGEGSWLTVV.

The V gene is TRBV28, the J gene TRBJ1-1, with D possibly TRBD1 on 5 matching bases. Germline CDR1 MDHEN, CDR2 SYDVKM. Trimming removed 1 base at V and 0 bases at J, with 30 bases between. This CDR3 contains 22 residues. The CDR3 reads CASSLYLPGARNIAEVNTEAFF. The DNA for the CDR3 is TGTGCCAGCAGTTTATACCTCCCCGGGGCGAGAAACATAGCGGAGGTGAACACTGAAGCTTTCTTT.

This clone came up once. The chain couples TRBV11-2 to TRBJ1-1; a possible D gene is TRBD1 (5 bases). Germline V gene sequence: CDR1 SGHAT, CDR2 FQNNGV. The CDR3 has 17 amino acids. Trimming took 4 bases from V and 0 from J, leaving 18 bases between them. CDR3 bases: TGTGCCAGCAGCTCCTACCCTGGACAAACCATGAACACTGAAGCTTTCTTT. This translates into CASSSYPGQTMNTEAFF.

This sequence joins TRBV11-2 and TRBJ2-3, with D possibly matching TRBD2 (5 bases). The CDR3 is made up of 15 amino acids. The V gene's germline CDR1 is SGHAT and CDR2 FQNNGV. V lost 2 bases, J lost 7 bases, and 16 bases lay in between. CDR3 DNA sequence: TGTGCCAGCAGCTTACAATGGACGGAGGCCCATACGCAGTATTTT. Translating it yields CASSLQWTEAHTQYF.

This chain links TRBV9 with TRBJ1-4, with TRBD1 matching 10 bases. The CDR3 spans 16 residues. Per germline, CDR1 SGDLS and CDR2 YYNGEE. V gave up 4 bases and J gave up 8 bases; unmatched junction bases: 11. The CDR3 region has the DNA TGTGCCAGCAGCCTACGGGACAGGGGTTTAGACGAAAAACTGTTTTTT. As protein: CASSLRDRGLDEKLFF.

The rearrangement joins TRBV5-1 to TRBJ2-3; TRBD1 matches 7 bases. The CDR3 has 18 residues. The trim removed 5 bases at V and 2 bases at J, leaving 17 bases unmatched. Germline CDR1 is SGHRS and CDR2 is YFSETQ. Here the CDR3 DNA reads TGCGCCAGCAGAGACGACAGGGCCGCCCGTCAATACACAGATACGCAGTATTTT. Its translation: CASRDDRAARQYTDTQYF. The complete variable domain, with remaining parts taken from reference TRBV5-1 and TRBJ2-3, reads KAGVTQTPRYLIKTRGQQVTLSCSPISGHRSVSWYQQTPGQGLQFLFEYFSETQRNKGNFPGRFSGRQFSNSRSEMNVSTLELGDSALYLCASRDDRAARQYTDTQYFGPGTRLTVL.